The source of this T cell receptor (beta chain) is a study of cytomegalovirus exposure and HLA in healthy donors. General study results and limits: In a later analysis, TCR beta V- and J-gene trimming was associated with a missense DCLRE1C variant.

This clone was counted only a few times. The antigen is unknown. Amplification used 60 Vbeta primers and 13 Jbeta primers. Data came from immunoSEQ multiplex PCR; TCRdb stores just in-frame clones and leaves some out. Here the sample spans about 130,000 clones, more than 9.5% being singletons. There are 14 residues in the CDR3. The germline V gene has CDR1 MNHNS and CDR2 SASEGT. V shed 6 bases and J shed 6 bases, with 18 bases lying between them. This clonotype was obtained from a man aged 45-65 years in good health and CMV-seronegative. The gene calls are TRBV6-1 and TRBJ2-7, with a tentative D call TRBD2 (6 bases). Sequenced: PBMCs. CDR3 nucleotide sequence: TGTGCCAGCAGCCGGGACTTAACCGGGCCCGAGCAGTACTTC. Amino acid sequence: CASSRDLTGPEQYF.